Presented here are 6 T cell receptor beta chains from one specimen sequenced in a study of CD8+ T cells in alopecia areata. RNA, once extracted, was reverse transcribed into cDNA for use as the sequencing template. Clones were sequenced by immunoSEQ multiplex PCR, and TCRdb holds only the in-frame ones, with some missing. There are some 200,000 clones in the sample; around three fifths occur only once, and over 12% lies in the top ten. Specimen: CD4+ T cells sorted from blood, collected at week 0. The receptors originated from a human donor with alopecia areata.

J is TRBJ1-2 and V is TRBV14, with D unresolved. The CDR3 length is 14 residues. V lost 1 base, J lost 4 bases, and 10 bases lay in between. Germline loops: CDR1 SGHDN, CDR2 FVKESK. The DNA of the CDR3 is TGTGCCAGCAGCCAAGGGGTTCAATTCTATGGCTACACCTTC. Translation: CASSQGVQFYGYTF. The variable domain in full, with the rest retrieved from reference TRBV14 and TRBJ1-2, is EAGVTQFPSHSVIEKGQTVTLRCDPISGHDNLYWYRRVMGKEIKFLLHFVKESKQDESGMPNNRFLAERTGGTYSTLKVQPAELEDSGVYFCASSQGVQFYGYTFGSGTRLTVV.

In this sample, this clone turned up once. The chain recombines TRBV7-2 with TRBJ1-5, with D tentatively TRBD1 (6 bases). V was shortened by 10 bases and J by 2 bases, with 15 bases between the two germline ends. CDR3 length: 14 amino acids. CDR1 and CDR2 from the germline V gene are SGHTA and FQGNSA. This CDR3 is CANPLGAGNQPQHF. The CDR3 coding sequence is TGTGCCAATCCCTTGGGGGCAGGCAATCAGCCCCAGCATTTT. The complete variable domain, with remaining parts taken from reference TRBV7-2 and TRBJ1-5, reads GAGVSQSPSNKVTEKGKDVELRCDPISGHTALYWYRQSLGQGLEFLIYFQGNSAPDKSGLPSDRFSAERTGGSVSTLTIQRTQQEDSAVYLCANPLGAGNQPQHFGDGTRLSIL.

The sample holds a few counts of this clone. This sequence joins TRBV29-1 and TRBJ2-2; D not resolved. The CDR3 spans 11 residues. Trimming removed 4 bases from V and 5 bases from J, with 5 bases in between. Germline V gives CDR1 SQVTM, CDR2 ANQGSEA. The DNA for the CDR3 is TGCAGCGTTGGTCAGACCGGGGAGCTGTTTTTT. Protein product: CSVGQTGELFF.

V and J are TRBV7-9 and TRBJ1-1; 8 nucleotides agree with TRBD1. From germline, CDR1 is SEHNR and CDR2 FQNEAQ (reference sequence). The junction had 3 bases not matched to a gene; V was cut back by 1 base and J by 8 bases. This CDR3 has 13 residues. The CDR3 DNA follows: TGTGCCAGCAGCTTAGGACAGGGGACAGAAGCTTTCTTT. Protein sequence: CASSLGQGTEAFF.

The chain joins TRBV7-8 to TRBJ1-1, with D hard to call. Germline V gene lookup returns CDR1 SGHVS and CDR2 FQNEAQ. V was shortened by 2 bases and J by 2 bases, with 9 bases between the two germline ends. There are 14 residues in the CDR3. The chain's CDR3 is CASSLMAANTEAFF. In DNA, the CDR3 is TGTGCCAGCAGCTTAATGGCCGCAAACACTGAAGCTTTCTTT.

This chain links TRBV6-5 with TRBJ2-3; TRBD2 matches at 12 bases. The CDR3 totals 15 residues. CDR1 and CDR2 from the germline V gene are MNHEY and SVGAGI. V lost 8 bases to trimming and J lost 5 bases; unmatched junction nucleotides: 8. This CDR3 is CASSPSGGAGDTQYF. CDR3 nucleotides: TGTGCCAGCTCCCCTAGCGGGGGGGCGGGAGATACGCAGTATTTT.